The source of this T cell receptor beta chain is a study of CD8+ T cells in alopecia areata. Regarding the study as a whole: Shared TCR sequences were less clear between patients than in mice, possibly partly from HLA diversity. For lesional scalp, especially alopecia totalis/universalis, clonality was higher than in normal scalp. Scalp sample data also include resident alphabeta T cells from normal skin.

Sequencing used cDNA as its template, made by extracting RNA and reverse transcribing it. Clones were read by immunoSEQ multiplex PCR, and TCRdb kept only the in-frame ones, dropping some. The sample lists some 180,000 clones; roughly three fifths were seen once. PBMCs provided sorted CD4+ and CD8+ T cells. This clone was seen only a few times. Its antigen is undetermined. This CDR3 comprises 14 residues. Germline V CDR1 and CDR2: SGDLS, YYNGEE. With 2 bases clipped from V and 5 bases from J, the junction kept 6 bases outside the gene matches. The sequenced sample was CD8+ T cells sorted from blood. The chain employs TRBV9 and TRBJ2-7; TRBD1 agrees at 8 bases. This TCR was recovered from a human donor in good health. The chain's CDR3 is CASSVPDRANEQYF. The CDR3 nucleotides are TGTGCCAGCAGCGTTCCGGACAGGGCCAACGAGCAGTACTTC. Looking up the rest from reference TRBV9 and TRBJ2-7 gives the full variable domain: DSGVTQTPKHLITATGQRVTLRCSPRSGDLSVYWYQQSLDQGLQFLIQYYNGEERAKGNILERFSAQQFPDLHSELNLSSLELGDSALYFCASSVPDRANEQYFGPGTRLTVT.